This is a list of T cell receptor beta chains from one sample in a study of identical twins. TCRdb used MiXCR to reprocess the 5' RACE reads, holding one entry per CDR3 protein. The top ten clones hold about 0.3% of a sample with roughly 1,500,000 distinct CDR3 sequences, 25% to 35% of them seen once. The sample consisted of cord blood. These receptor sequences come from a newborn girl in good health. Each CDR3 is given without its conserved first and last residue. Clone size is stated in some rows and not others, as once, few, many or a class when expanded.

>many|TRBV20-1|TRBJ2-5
SARTGSQETQY
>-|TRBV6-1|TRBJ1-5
ASGTGTGNQPQH
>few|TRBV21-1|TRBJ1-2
ASSKAGLYGYT
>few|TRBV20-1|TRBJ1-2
SAGLRDSVCT
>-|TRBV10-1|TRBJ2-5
ASSPSGGGNEQY
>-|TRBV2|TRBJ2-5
ARRPGVQETQY
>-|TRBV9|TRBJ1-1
ASSVAVRGDTEAF
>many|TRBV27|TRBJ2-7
ASSYLPGLAVRSSYEQY
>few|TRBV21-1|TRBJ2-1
ASRGNQTQPPTGSSSYNEQF
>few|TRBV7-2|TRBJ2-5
ASSLGVAETQY
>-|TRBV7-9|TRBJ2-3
ASSLGADSTDTQY
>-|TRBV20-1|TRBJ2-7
SARGVTGGSYEQY
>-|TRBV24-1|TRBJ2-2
ATSDSSRGPGELF
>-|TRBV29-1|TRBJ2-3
SVEDRPADTQY
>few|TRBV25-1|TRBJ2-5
ASSEFGLAGVNEQY
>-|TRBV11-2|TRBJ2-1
ASSPRTYNEQF
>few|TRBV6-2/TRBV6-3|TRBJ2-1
ASSLKLGFNEQF
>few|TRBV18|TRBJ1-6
ASSPDGENSPLH
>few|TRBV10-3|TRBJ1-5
AISEPGGPQH
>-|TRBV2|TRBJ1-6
ASSEQGSSYNSPLH
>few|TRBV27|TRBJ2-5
ASSFPSGPQETQY
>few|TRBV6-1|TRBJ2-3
ASSERGTSGASGTDTQY
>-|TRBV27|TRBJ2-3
ASSKRDGADTQY
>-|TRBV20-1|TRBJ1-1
SAIELTGWKTEAF
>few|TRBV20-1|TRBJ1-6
SAPPRGWYNSPLH
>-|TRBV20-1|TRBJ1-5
SAREPARPQH
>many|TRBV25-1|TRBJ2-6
ASSESGSGANVLT
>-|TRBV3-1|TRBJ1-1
ASSHAPGQGGTEAF
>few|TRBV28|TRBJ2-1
ASSFLAGGPINREQF
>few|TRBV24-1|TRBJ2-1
ATSDRTGALNEQF
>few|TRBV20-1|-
SARSDRLGAEQY
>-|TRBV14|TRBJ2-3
ASSQGLVLSTDTQY
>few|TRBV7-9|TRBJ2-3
AISRGSYTDTQY
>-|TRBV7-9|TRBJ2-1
AGSQGNEQF
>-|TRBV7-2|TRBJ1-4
ASSLERGRGANEKLF
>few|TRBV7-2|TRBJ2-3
ASSPQASTDTQY
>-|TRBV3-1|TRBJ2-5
ASSHLAGYNEQY
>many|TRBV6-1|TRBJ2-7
ASSEALHSGGYEQY
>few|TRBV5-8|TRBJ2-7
ASSLDLETSGVLYNEQY
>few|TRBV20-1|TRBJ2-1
SASELRNEQF
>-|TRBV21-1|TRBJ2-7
ASSLDELTISSYEQY
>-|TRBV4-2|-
AGSQEERDPYEQY
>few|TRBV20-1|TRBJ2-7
SASPASGSHEQY
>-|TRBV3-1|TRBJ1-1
ASSLGARLGEAF
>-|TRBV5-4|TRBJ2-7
ASSLSNRLSEQY